This entry concerns a single TCR beta chain. Its antigen is as yet unknown. The sample comes from a study of OX40 agonist ivuxolimab in advanced cancers. Study summary: Ivuxolimab, which patients received intravenously every 2 weeks, was dosed at 0.01 to 10 mg/kg. Dose-escalation cases comprised hepatocellular carcinoma, melanoma, renal cell or head and neck cancer. Study outcomes and limitations: Partial responders treated at 0.1-3.0 mg/kg exhibited clonal expansion among the lowest measured.

Per the germline V gene, CDR1 is MDHEN and CDR2 is SYDVKM. The CDR3 totals 14 residues. The V and J ends lost 5 bases and 6 bases respectively, with 14 bases between them. Sequencing used immunoSEQ multiplex PCR; TCRdb keeps in-frame clones, though not all of them. The table lists 60,000 to 70,000 clones, more than 70% of them singletons. Sample: CD4+ or CD8+ T cells sorted from blood, taken in a trial of the OX40 agonist ivuxolimab. This chain joins TRBV28 and TRBJ2-1; D possibly corresponds to TRBD1 (6 bases). This sequence was found in an adult with an advanced solid tumor such as melanoma, head and neck, liver or kidney cancer. The CDR3 coding sequence is TGTGCCAGCAGTCCTCGAGGGGGATCCAATGAGCAGTTCTTC. Translating it yields CASSPRGGSNEQFF.